Following are 3 T cell receptor beta chains from one sample sequenced in a study of graft-versus-host responses after intestinal transplantation. No antigen has been assigned to these receptors. Generated by immunoSEQ multiplex PCR, the TCRdb table keeps only in-frame clones and is missing some. The repertoire holds about 99,000 clones, 85% to 95% seen once, with about 0.062% in the top ten. This specimen consisted of unstimulated CD8+ T cells sorted from spleen or lymph node cells, obtained before transplant. The receptors originated from a human donor who was the organ donor for an intestinal transplant.

The chain couples TRBV7-8 to TRBJ2-2, with D perhaps TRBD2 (6 bases). Between the trimmed V and J ends, which lost 5 bases and 3 bases, there was a span of 22 bases. The CDR3 runs to 18 residues. The germline V gene encodes CDR1 SGHVS and CDR2 FQNEAQ. This chain's CDR3 is CASSARPLARLHTGELFF. The CDR3 coding sequence is TGTGCCAGCAGCGCTAGACCGCTAGCGAGGCTGCACACCGGGGAGCTGTTTTTT.

The rearrangement links TRBV7-9 to TRBJ2-7; D is perhaps TRBD2 (5 bases). Germline lookup yields CDR1 SEHNR and CDR2 FQNEAQ (reference sequence). The CDR3 runs 13 residues. Trimming pared 8 bases from V and 3 bases from J, leaving 14 bases between. The chain's CDR3 is CASYGGRDYEQYF. CDR3 nucleotides: TGTGCCAGCTACGGCGGGCGTGACTACGAGCAGTACTTC.

The chain combines TRBV27 with TRBJ1-2; D possibly corresponds to TRBD1 (5 bases). In germline, CDR1 is MNHEY, CDR2 SMNVEV (reference sequence). CDR3 length: 11 residues. V dropped 6 bases and J dropped 8 bases, with 10 bases sitting between them. CDR3 loop: CASSPGIGYTF. The CDR3, as DNA: TGTGCCAGCAGCCCAGGGATCGGCTACACCTTC.